Shown below are 28 T cell receptor beta chains from a single sample sequenced in a study of circulating and synovial CD4+ cells in juvenile arthritis. Data came from immunoSEQ multiplex PCR; TCRdb stores just in-frame clones and leaves some out. The data show under 40,000 clones, 85% to 95% seen once. Sequenced sample: CD4+ T cells from blood. These receptors all come from a human donor with juvenile idiopathic arthritis.

The chain has TRBV4-1 and TRBJ2-7; 11 nucleotides match TRBD2. The CDR3 consists of 15 residues. The junction had 7 bases not matched to a gene; V was cut back by 4 bases and J by 5 bases. In germline, CDR1 is MGHRA, CDR2 YSYEKL. The DNA of the CDR3 is TGCGCCAGCAGCCCAGGACTAGCGGGTTCCCACGAGCAGTACTTC. It codes for CASSPGLAGSHEQYF.

J is TRBJ2-1 and V is TRBV6-1, with 9 nucleotides matching TRBD2. V dropped 7 bases and J dropped 13; count of bases not matched to a gene: 8. CDR3 length: 12 residues. Germline assignment: CDR1 MNHNS and CDR2 SASEGT. CDR3 coding DNA: TGTGCCAGCACCGCGGGAGGGCCCAGTCAGTTCTTC. Residues: CASTAGGPSQFF.

The V and J genes are TRBV14 and TRBJ2-7; 13 nucleotides agree with TRBD2. With V trimmed by 4 bases and J by 4 bases, 7 bases remained unmatched. The CDR3 is 16 residues long. Germline-derived CDR1 and CDR2 are SGHDN and FVKESK. CDR3 loop: CASSRGLAGVLYEQYF. CDR3 nucleotides: TGTGCCAGCAGCCGAGGACTAGCGGGAGTCTTATACGAGCAGTACTTC.

This chain connects TRBV6-1 to TRBJ2-3, with 11 bases fitting TRBD2. The CDR3 is 14 residues long. Trimming at V came to 10 bases and at J to 4 bases, leaving 7 bases not matched to a gene. Germline V gives CDR1 MNHNS, CDR2 SASEGT. The CDR3 bases are TGTGCCACCTTAGCGGGAGGGCCCTCAGATACGCAGTATTTT. As protein: CATLAGGPSDTQYF.

J is TRBJ2-7 and V is TRBV30; 11 bases line up with TRBD1. CDR3 length: 16 amino acids. Trimming at V came to 3 bases and at J to 2 bases, leaving 9 bases not matched to a gene. Germline V gene data show CDR1 as GTSNPN and CDR2 as SVGIG (reference sequence). In nucleotides, the CDR3 is TGTGCCTGGAGCGACTCCGGACAGGGGGCAGCCTACGAGCAGTACTTC. It yields the protein CAWSDSGQGAAYEQYF.

CDR3 region: CASSESTGQGLNYGYTF. DNA of the CDR3: TGCGCCAGCAGTGAGTCGACAGGGCAGGGGCTGAACTATGGCTACACCTTC. The V gene is TRBV10-2, the J gene TRBJ1-2; 7 bases map to TRBD1. CDR3 length equals 17 residues. Germline V CDR1 and CDR2: WSHSY, SAAADI. J gave up 2 bases and V 0 bases, and 9 bases lay outside the gene matches.

The chain carries TRBV2 and TRBJ1-4; weak D call: TRBD1 (6 bases). The ends were cut back, 5 bases at V and 2 bases at J, with 12 bases in the middle. The length of the CDR3 is 15 residues. Per germline, CDR1 SNHLY and CDR2 FYNNEI. CDR3 protein: CASSSTGTTNEKLFF. CDR3 sequence (DNA): TGTGCCAGCAGTTCCACAGGGACCACTAATGAAAAACTGTTTTTT.

This clone is a singleton in its sample. The rearrangement uses TRBV28 and TRBJ1-5, with TRBD1 matching 7 bases. The CDR3 totals 17 residues. CDR1 is MDHEN, CDR2 SYDVKM, per germline. V was pared by 9 bases and J by 4 bases, with 18 bases of the junction left unmatched. Here the CDR3 DNA reads TGTGCCAGTCTACTTCGGCCTTCCTACAGGGGAAATCAGCCCCAGCATTTT. This translates into CASLLRPSYRGNQPQHF.

J is TRBJ1-1 and V is TRBV18; 10 nucleotides line up with TRBD1. This CDR3 is 14 amino acids long. Germline V gene data show CDR1 as KGHSH and CDR2 as LQKENI. Trimming at V came to 10 bases and at J to 5 bases, leaving 10 bases not matched to a gene. The DNA of the CDR3 is TGTGCCACCAACCAACGGGACAGGGGAACTGAAGCTTTCTTT. Its protein is CATNQRDRGTEAFF.

The CDR3 spells CASSRRQGHSYNEQFF. CDR3 coding DNA: TGTGCCAGCAGTCGAAGACAGGGCCACTCCTACAATGAGCAGTTCTTC. The V call is TRBV28, the J call TRBJ2-1; 7 bases agree with TRBD1. J gave up 0 bases and V 5 bases, and 7 bases lay outside the gene matches. The CDR3 consists of 16 residues. Germline V lookup: CDR1 MDHEN, CDR2 SYDVKM.

V usage is TRBV7-9 and J usage is TRBJ1-2, with D possibly matching TRBD1 (5 bases). V was trimmed by 4 bases and J by 3 bases, leaving 12 bases between them. This CDR3 is 14 amino acids long. Germline V gene lookup returns CDR1 SEHNR and CDR2 FQNEAQ (reference sequence). The CDR3 DNA reads as TGTGCCAGCAGCTCCCGCGGGGGTCACTATGGCTACACCTTC. This encodes CASSSRGGHYGYTF.

As DNA, the CDR3 is TGTGCCAGCAGCTTAACATCGGATCGGGGAGAGACCCAGTACTTC. It codes for CASSLTSDRGETQYF. The chain combines TRBV7-3 with TRBJ2-5; D is perhaps TRBD2 (5 bases). The CDR3 spans 15 residues. CDR1 and CDR2 (germline): SGHTA, FQGTGA. The V gene lost 0 bases and the J gene lost 4 bases, with 12 bases spanning the gap. Looking up the rest from reference TRBV7-3 and TRBJ2-5 gives the full variable domain: GAGVSQTPSNKVTEKGKYVELRCDPISGHTALYWYRQSLGQGPEFLIYFQGTGAADDSGLPNDRFFAVRPEGSVSTLKIQRTERGDSAVYLCASSLTSDRGETQYFGPGTRLLVL.

This chain joins TRBV7-2 and TRBJ2-3; a weak D match, TRBD2 (5 bases). The CDR3 has 18 amino acids. Germline V CDR1 and CDR2: SGHTA, FQGNSA. V lost 2 bases, J lost 2 bases, and 20 bases lay in between. The CDR3 sequence: CASSLFPRVAKDTDTQYF. CDR3 nucleotide sequence: TGTGCCAGCAGCTTATTCCCCCGGGTAGCGAAGGACACAGATACGCAGTATTTT.

The V and J genes are TRBV27 and TRBJ2-7; D may be TRBD2 (5 bases). The CDR3 runs to 14 residues. The V end was cut by 5 bases, the J end by 2 bases, with 13 bases between. The germline V gene has CDR1 MNHEY and CDR2 SMNVEV (reference sequence). CDR3 loop: CASSKRTETYEQYF. As DNA, the CDR3 is TGTGCCAGCAGTAAACGGACTGAAACCTACGAGCAGTACTTC.

The chain carries TRBV19 and TRBJ2-1; TRBD1 might be the D (7 bases). The CDR3 sequence is 16 residues long. V was cut by 4 bases and J by 2 bases, with 15 bases left in between. Germline CDR1 and CDR2: LNHDA and SQIVND (reference sequence). CDR3 sequence: CASSTPAGGTYNEQFF. The CDR3 nucleotides are TGTGCCAGTAGTACCCCGGCAGGGGGGACCTACAATGAGCAGTTCTTC. The full variable domain, rest sourced from reference TRBV19 and TRBJ2-1, is DGGITQSPKYLFRKEGQNVTLSCEQNLNHDAMYWYRQDPGQGLRLIYYSQIVNDFQKGDIAEGYSVSREKKESFPLTVTSAQKNPTAFYLCASSTPAGGTYNEQFFGPGTRLTVL.

This chain connects TRBV7-9 to TRBJ2-5, with TRBD1 identical over 8 bases. Germline V gene data show CDR1 as SEHNR and CDR2 as FQNEAQ (reference sequence). V shed 1 base and J 2 bases; nucleotides not matched to a gene: 0. The CDR3 runs 14 residues. The CDR3 reads CASSLGTGQETQYF. Written as DNA, the CDR3 is TGTGCCAGCAGCTTAGGGACAGGGCAAGAGACCCAGTACTTC.

The chain uses TRBV9 and TRBJ2-5; tentative D call: TRBD2 (6 bases). The V end lost 1 base, the J end lost 5 bases, and 15 bases lay between the germline ends. Per the germline V gene, CDR1 is SGDLS and CDR2 is YYNGEE. This CDR3 contains 15 residues. The CDR3 bases are TGTGCCAGCAGCGTAAATTCGGGAGCTCGGGAGACCCAGTACTTC. Its protein is CASSVNSGARETQYF.

This sequence joins TRBV7-3 and TRBJ2-2; 9 positions agree with TRBD2. The CDR3 loop spans 18 amino acids. The germline V gene encodes CDR1 SGHTA and CDR2 FQGTGA. Trimming cost V 5 bases and J 3 bases; bases outside gene matches: 13. The CDR3 coding sequence is TGTGCCAGCAGCCCGACCCCTCTAGCGGGACGATACACCGGGGAGCTGTTTTTT. Translation: CASSPTPLAGRYTGELFF.

J is TRBJ2-1 and V is TRBV21-1; the table names TRBD1, a call not compared with the DNA. TRBV21-1 is a documented pseudogene. The CDR3 extends over 14 amino acids. DNA for the CDR3: TGTGCCAGCAGCAAAGGCCCAGGCCACAATGAGCAGTTCTTC. Amino acids: CASSKGPGHNEQFF.

The chain joins TRBV10-3 to TRBJ2-7, with D possibly matching TRBD1 (5 bases). Germline V gene sequence: CDR1 ENHRY, CDR2 SYGVKD. Between the trimmed V and J ends, which lost 2 bases and 9 bases, there was a span of 14 bases. The CDR3 spans 13 residues. The CDR3 loop is CAISETTVWGQYF. The CDR3 nucleotides are TGTGCCATCAGTGAGACGACAGTTTGGGGGCAGTACTTC.

The CDR3 bases are TGTGCCAGCAGTGAACCGGGAATCTACGAGCAGTACTTC. Translating gives CASSEPGIYEQYF. This chain links TRBV2 with TRBJ2-5; possible D gene TRBD2, 5 bases. The DNA end favors TRBJ2-7, so the J call may be wrong. CDR1 and CDR2 from the germline V gene are SNHLY and FYNNEI. This CDR3 region has 13 residues.

The chain uses TRBV19 and TRBJ1-5; unclear D gene. The CDR3 covers 16 residues. Germline V gene data show CDR1 as LNHDA and CDR2 as SQIVND (reference sequence). Trimming stripped 0 bases from V and 4 bases from J, with 13 bases between. In DNA, the CDR3 is TGTGCCAGTAGTATAGAGGCCAGCCGGGGAAATCAGCCCCAGCATTTT. This codes for CASSIEASRGNQPQHF.

CDR3 sequence: CASSFSTGSYNEQFF. The CDR3 bases are TGTGCCAGCAGCTTCTCGACAGGCTCCTACAATGAGCAGTTCTTC. This chain connects TRBV7-6 to TRBJ2-1; perhaps TRBD1 as D (6 bases). Germline CDR1 SGHVS, CDR2 FNYEAQ. The CDR3 length is 15 residues. Between the trimmed V and J ends, which lost 3 bases and 0 bases, there was a span of 9 bases.

The chain joins TRBV7-3 to TRBJ2-3, with 7 bases fitting TRBD2. From germline, CDR1 is SGHTA and CDR2 FQGTGA. The CDR3 is 16 residues long. The J segment lost 8 bases and the V segment lost 5 bases, leaving 16 bases of the junction unmatched. DNA for the CDR3: TGTGCCAGCAGCCTTTTAGCGGGCTCTAGTCCGGGTACGCAGTATTTT. This translates into CASSLLAGSSPGTQYF. Combining the CDR3 with reference TRBV7-3 and TRBJ2-3 gives the whole variable domain GAGVSQTPSNKVTEKGKYVELRCDPISGHTALYWYRQSLGQGPEFLIYFQGTGAADDSGLPNDRFFAVRPEGSVSTLKIQRTERGDSAVYLCASSLLAGSSPGTQYFGPGTRLTVL.

The chain couples TRBV7-9 to TRBJ2-1; 8 bases match TRBD1. The CDR3 runs 13 residues. The ends lost 9 bases at V and 3 bases at J; junction bases unmatched: 4. The V gene's germline CDR1 is SEHNR and CDR2 FQNEAQ (reference sequence). CDR3 DNA: TGTGCCAGGACAGGGGATAACTACAATGAGCAGTTCTTC. Protein product: CARTGDNYNEQFF.

The chain joins TRBV7-9 to TRBJ2-7; 9 nucleotides match TRBD1. J gave up 2 bases and V 5 bases, and 4 bases lay outside the gene matches. This CDR3 region has 14 residues. Per the germline V gene, CDR1 is SEHNR and CDR2 is FQNEAQ (reference sequence). The CDR3 DNA reads as TGTGCCAGCAGCCACGGACAGGGGACCTACGAGCAGTACTTC. It specifies CASSHGQGTYEQYF.

The genes are TRBV5-8 and TRBJ1-5; 7 nucleotides match TRBD1. The length of the CDR3 is 16 residues. Unmatched junction bases numbered 6, after V lost 2 bases and J lost 1 base. Per germline, CDR1 SGHTS and CDR2 YDEGEE. CDR3 bases: TGTGCCAGCAGCTTTGGCAGGGGGATAAGCAATCAGCCCCAGCATTTT. Its protein product is CASSFGRGISNQPQHF.

The rearrangement uses TRBV6-6 and TRBJ1-3, with D hard to call. Germline CDR1 is MNHNY and CDR2 is SVGAGI (reference sequence). The CDR3 totals 13 residues. V lost 7 bases to trimming and J lost 4 bases, with 11 bases between them. This CDR3 reads CASILGAGNTIYF. The CDR3 DNA reads as TGTGCCAGCATTCTGGGAGCCGGAAACACCATATATTTT.